Described below is a single TCR beta chain sequence and its context. These data are taken from a study of blood T cell dynamics during melanoma immunotherapy. Time point: pre-treatment baseline. Blood was drawn before treatment and at week 3 after checkpoint blockade. Using immunoSEQ multiplex PCR, the repertoire was profiled, and TCRdb retains in-frame clones only, with some absent. The table lists about 7,000 clones, 80% to 85% of them singletons. With 3 bases removed from V and 0 bases from J, the gap between germline ends came to 7 bases. There are 14 residues in the CDR3. The V gene's germline CDR1 is SGHRS and CDR2 YFSETQ.

Sequenced material: blood, taken from a patient treated with checkpoint blockade. This chain uses TRBV5-1 with TRBJ1-5; no clear D. The TCR originated in a human donor with melanoma. Some clones in this sample may be carry-over from other donors' samples. The CDR3 loop is CASSSGYSNQPQHF. The CDR3 coding sequence is TGCGCCAGCAGCTCGGGGTATAGCAATCAGCCCCAGCATTTT.